The present T cell receptor beta chain was sequenced within a study of naive and memory T cell subsets. Study conclusions and caveats: Naive repertoires, especially CD8, held a few larger clonotypes, possibly memory cells re-expressing CD45RA. TCR counts from RNA may reflect activation-linked expression changes.

On this clonotype: Its antigen is as yet unknown.

Two oligonucleotides, mixed equimolar, formed the beta constant-region primer covering TRBC1 and TRBC2. Nested alpha and beta constant-region primers with the SP2 primer drove four PCR rounds on ligated cDNA. An oligonucleotide with the SP2 primer and a 12-nucleotide UMI was ligated to the cDNA 3' end. TCRdb itself ran the UMI-ligation and nested PCR reads through MiXCR, one entry per CDR3 protein. The repertoire holds 150,000 or so distinct CDR3 sequences, approximately 24% seen once, with about 0.11% in the top ten. After CD4 positive bead selection, the CD4-negative fraction gave CD8 T cells. Four subsets defined by CD45RA and CD27 were sorted after CD3, CD4, CD8 and live/dead staining. The sequencing sample was made of naive CD4+ T cells from blood. The sequence was obtained from a human donor in good health.

CDR3 residues: CATSRALWGAGNEQYF. The CDR3 nucleotides read TGTGCCACCAGCAGAGCGCTCTGGGGGGCAGGCAACGAGCAGTACTTC. The rearrangement joins TRBV15 to TRBJ2-7, with D perhaps assigned TRBD1 or TRBD2 (6 bases each). This CDR3 spans 16 amino acids. The germline V gene encodes CDR1 LNHNV and CDR2 YYDKDF (reference sequence). The ends were cut back, 1 base at V and 5 bases at J, with 18 bases in the middle.